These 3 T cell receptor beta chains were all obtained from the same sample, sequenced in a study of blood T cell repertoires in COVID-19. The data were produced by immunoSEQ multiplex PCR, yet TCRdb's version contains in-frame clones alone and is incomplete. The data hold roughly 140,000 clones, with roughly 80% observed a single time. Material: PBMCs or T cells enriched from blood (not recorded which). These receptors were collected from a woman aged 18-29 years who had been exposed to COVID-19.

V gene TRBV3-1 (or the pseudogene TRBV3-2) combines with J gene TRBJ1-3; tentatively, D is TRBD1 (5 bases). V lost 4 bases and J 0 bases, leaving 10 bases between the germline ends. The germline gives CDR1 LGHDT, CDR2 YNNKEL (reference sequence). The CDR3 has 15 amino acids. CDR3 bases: TGTGCCAGCAGCCCAGACAGTTACTCTGGAAACACCATATATTTT. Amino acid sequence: CASSPDSYSGNTIYF.

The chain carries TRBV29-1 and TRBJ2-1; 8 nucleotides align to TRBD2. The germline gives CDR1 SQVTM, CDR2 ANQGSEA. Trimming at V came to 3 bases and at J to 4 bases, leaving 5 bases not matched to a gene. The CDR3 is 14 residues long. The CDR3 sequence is CSVEGLDRYNEQFF. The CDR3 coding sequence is TGCAGCGTTGAGGGACTAGATCGGTACAATGAGCAGTTCTTC.

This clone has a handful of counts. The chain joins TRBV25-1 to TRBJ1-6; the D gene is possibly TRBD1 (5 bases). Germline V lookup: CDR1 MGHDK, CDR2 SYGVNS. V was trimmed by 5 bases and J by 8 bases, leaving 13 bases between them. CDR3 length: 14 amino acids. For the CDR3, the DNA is TGTGCCAGCAGTCCGCTGGGAGGGGATTCACCCCTCCACTTT. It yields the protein CASSPLGGDSPLHF.